The sample holds one count of the clone carrying this T cell receptor beta chain. As handled by the study authors: Amplification from reference gene primers served as the basis for estimated nucleated cell counts. Produced via immunoSEQ multiplex PCR; TCRdb's table is partial and in-frame only. V and J calls and clone size are copied from that table; D and trimming were computed from the DNA. The sample lists approximately 110,000 clones, 88% occurring once. The CDR3 spans 14 residues. The V segment lost 4 bases and the J segment 5 bases; nucleotides outside the gene matches: 4. Germline CDR1 is LGHDT and CDR2 is YNNKEL (reference sequence). These data are taken from a study of blood T cell repertoires in COVID-19. Study summary: T cells, B-cell-depleted T cells, or PBMCs provided the cDNA or gDNA that served as material.

The J gene is TRBJ1-4, the V gene TRBV3-1 (or the pseudogene TRBV3-2); 7 bases fit TRBD1. This TCR was sampled from a woman aged 45-65 years with active or convalescent COVID-19. Sequencing was done on a sample of peripheral blood. This CDR3 reads CASSPDRVNEKLFF. The CDR3 DNA reads as TGTGCCAGCAGCCCAGACAGGGTAAATGAAAAACTGTTTTTT.